The entry below gives a single T cell receptor beta chain sequence along with its context. These data originate in a study of CD8 T cells in Susac syndrome. This CDR3 is built from 17 residues. V lost 6 bases, J lost 6 bases, and 10 bases stayed unmatched. The RNA input was about 0.5 to 1 ug, and it was reverse transcribed with random hexamers. TCRdb reprocessed the immunoSEQ multiplex PCR reads via MiXCR and lists one record per CDR3 protein. This sample carries roughly 110,000 distinct CDR3 sequences, around 90% of them seen once, and the ten largest clones take 0.13% to 0.15%. The source is a human donor in good health. The chain carries TRBV12-3 or TRBV12-4 and TRBJ2-6, with 11 bases that match TRBD1. Material for sequencing was CD4+ T cells from PBMCs. CDR3 residues: CASRWTGGGGLANVLTF. Here the CDR3 DNA reads TGTGCCAGCAGGTGGACAGGGGGCGGCGGTTTGGCCAACGTCCTGACTTTC.